A selection of T cell receptor beta chains follows, all from one sample in a study of T-cell memory formation after mild COVID-19. In TCRdb, the 5' RACE reads were re-called with MiXCR into one record per CDR3 protein. The sample has roughly 89,000 distinct CDR3 sequences; about an eighth are singletons. Sequenced: PBMCs or a T cell subset sorted from them (not recorded which). The receptor set was obtained from an adult woman who had mild COVID-19 (a few samples of this study predate the infection). Cell type and time point are not known. Both conserved end residues are part of each CDR3. D genes are given only for firm matches. Some rows mark clone size as missing; the rest say once, few, many or name a class of expanded clone.

clone_size: few
j_call: TRBJ2-1
v_call: TRBV12-3/TRBV12-4
d_call: -
cdr3_aa: CASSSPNEQFF
cdr3_nt: TGTGCCAGCAGCTCCCCGAATGAGCAGTTCTTC

clone_size: -
j_call: TRBJ2-1
v_call: TRBV20-1
d_call: TRBD2
cdr3_aa: CSARTSEAYNEQFF
cdr3_nt: TGCAGTGCCCGGACTAGCGAGGCCTACAATGAGCAGTTCTTC

clone_size: -
j_call: TRBJ1-1
v_call: TRBV5-1
d_call: -
cdr3_aa: CASSLVWGNTEAFF
cdr3_nt: TGCGCCAGCAGCTTGGTCTGGGGGAACACTGAAGCTTTCTTT

clone_size: few
j_call: TRBJ2-1
v_call: TRBV12-3/TRBV12-4
d_call: -
cdr3_aa: CASGWPGQFF
cdr3_nt: TGTGCCAGCGGGTGGCCAGGGCAGTTCTTC

clone_size: few
j_call: TRBJ2-1
v_call: TRBV9
d_call: TRBD2
cdr3_aa: CASSPRLAGATNEQFF
cdr3_nt: TGTGCCAGCAGCCCCCGTCTAGCGGGGGCCACCAATGAGCAGTTCTTC

clone_size: -
j_call: TRBJ2-5
v_call: TRBV30
d_call: TRBD2
cdr3_aa: CAWSVGGSETQYF
cdr3_nt: TGTGCCTGGAGTGTGGGCGGGAGTGAGACCCAGTACTTC

clone_size: -
j_call: TRBJ1-2
v_call: TRBV7-9
d_call: -
cdr3_aa: CASSLDGSLHYGYTF
cdr3_nt: TGTGCCAGCAGCTTAGATGGGAGCCTCCACTATGGCTACACCTTC

clone_size: many
j_call: TRBJ1-5
v_call: TRBV12-3/TRBV12-4
d_call: -
cdr3_aa: CASSPDSNQPQHF
cdr3_nt: TGTGCCAGCAGTCCGGACAGCAATCAGCCCCAGCATTTT

clone_size: few
j_call: TRBJ2-3
v_call: TRBV28
d_call: TRBD2
cdr3_aa: CASSFLSSAGDFTDTQYF
cdr3_nt: TGTGCCAGCAGTTTTCTCTCTTCGGCGGGAGATTTTACAGATACGCAGTATTTT

clone_size: few
j_call: TRBJ1-2
v_call: TRBV20-1
d_call: TRBD1
cdr3_aa: CSAYNGDSANYGYTF
cdr3_nt: TGCAGTGCTTATAATGGGGACAGCGCTAACTATGGCTACACCTTC

clone_size: -
j_call: TRBJ2-1
v_call: TRBV30
d_call: -
cdr3_aa: CAWSVIIGLKFF
cdr3_nt: TGTGCCTGGAGTGTAATCATAGGGCTCAAGTTCTTC

clone_size: few
j_call: TRBJ1-1
v_call: TRBV14
d_call: -
cdr3_aa: CASNPHSREYKTEAFF
cdr3_nt: TGTGCCAGCAACCCACACTCCCGGGAATACAAGACTGAAGCTTTCTTT

clone_size: -
j_call: TRBJ2-7
v_call: TRBV27
d_call: -
cdr3_aa: CASSESTGTSEQYF
cdr3_nt: TGTGCCAGCAGCGAAAGTACAGGGACGAGCGAGCAGTACTTC